This T cell receptor (beta chain) emerged from a study of T cell responses to AZD1222 COVID-19 vaccine. Study-level background: Second doses were pooled across both intervals (about 4 or about 12 weeks). Whole-study results and caveats: Only a handful of AZD1222 recipients tested seropositive at baseline. It should be noted that donors were predominantly white British and more often female, and clonal diversity was possibly underestimated.

TCRdb's table, derived via immunoSEQ multiplex PCR, lists solely in-frame clones and lacks some. Of about 150,000 clones in the sample, 80% to 95% were seen once. Germline values: CDR1 SNHLY, CDR2 FYNNEI. The V gene lost 6 bases and the J gene lost 2 bases, with 6 bases spanning the gap. The CDR3 runs 12 residues. In its sample, this clone was seen once. No antigen is known for it. The chain joins TRBV2 to TRBJ2-3, with D unclear. This specimen was peripheral blood, taken on day 0 of AZD1222 vaccination. This TCR came from an adult in good health. Here the CDR3 reads CASSRYTDTQYF. CDR3 nucleotide sequence: TGTGCCAGCAGCCGGTACACAGATACGCAGTATTTT.